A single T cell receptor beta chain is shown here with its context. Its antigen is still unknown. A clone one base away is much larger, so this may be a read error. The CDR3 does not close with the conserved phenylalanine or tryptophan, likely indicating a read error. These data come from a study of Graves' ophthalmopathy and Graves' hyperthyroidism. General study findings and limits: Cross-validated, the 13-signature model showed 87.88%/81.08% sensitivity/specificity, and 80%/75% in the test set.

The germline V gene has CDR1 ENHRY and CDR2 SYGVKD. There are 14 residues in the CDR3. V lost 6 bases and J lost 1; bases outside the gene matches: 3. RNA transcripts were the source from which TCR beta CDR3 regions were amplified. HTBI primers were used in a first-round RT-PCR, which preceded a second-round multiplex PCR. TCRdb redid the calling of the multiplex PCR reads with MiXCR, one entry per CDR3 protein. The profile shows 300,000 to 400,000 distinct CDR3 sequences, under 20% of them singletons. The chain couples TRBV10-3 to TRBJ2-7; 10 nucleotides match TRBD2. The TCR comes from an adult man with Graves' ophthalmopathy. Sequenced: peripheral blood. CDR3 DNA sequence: TGTGCCATCAGGGATAGCGGGGGGTCCTACGAGCAGTACCTC. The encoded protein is CAIRDSGGSYEQYL.